Here is one T cell receptor beta chain with its context. This sample was included in a study of regulatory T cells in long-lasting Graves disease. Per the germline V gene, CDR1 is MDHEN and CDR2 is SYDVKM. The CDR3 loop spans 14 amino acids. Trimming cost V 5 bases and J 7 bases; bases outside gene matches: 8. Time point in this sample: persistent/refractory GD, antithyroid drugs over 5 years with positive TRAb. TCR sequences were obtained from RNA taken from PBMCs. CDR3-region Arm-PCR and iRepertoire HTBI primers produced the TCR beta libraries. TCRdb reanalysed the multiplex PCR reads using MiXCR and keeps one entry per CDR3 protein. The table has about 460,000 distinct CDR3 sequences, about 20% seen once.

V is TRBV28 and J is TRBJ2-7; 10 bases align to TRBD1. This receptor was obtained from a female donor with Graves disease. This specimen was peripheral blood mononuclear cells (PBMCs), taken when the disease was refractory, from a patient treated with antithyroid drugs. Here the CDR3 reads CASSPGQGPVEQYF. The CDR3 nucleotides read TGTGCCAGCAGTCCGGGACAGGGGCCGGTAGAGCAGTACTTC.